One and the same sample provided the 7 T cell receptor beta chains below, sequenced in a study of cytomegalovirus exposure and HLA in healthy donors. PCR involved 60 Vbeta and 13 Jbeta primers. Only in-frame clones appear in the TCRdb table, and some are missing; sequencing was by immunoSEQ multiplex PCR. This sample has about 170,000 clones, with roughly 85% found just once. Sequencing was done on a sample of PBMCs. These receptors were taken from a male donor in good health and CMV-seronegative.

The genes are TRBV7-9 and TRBJ2-5, with D perhaps matching TRBD2 (5 bases). The CDR3 totals 13 residues. CDR1 is SEHNR, CDR2 FQNEAQ, per germline (reference sequence). The V end lost 5 bases, the J end lost 4 bases, and 11 bases lay between the germline ends. This CDR3 reads CASSGLAGETQYF. CDR3 nucleotides: TGTGCCAGCAGCGGACTTGCGGGAGAGACCCAGTACTTC.

This chain links TRBV27 with TRBJ2-1; 12 nucleotides agree with TRBD2. The CDR3 contains 16 residues. V lost 9 bases to trimming and J lost 7 bases; unmatched junction nucleotides: 13. Germline assignment: CDR1 MNHEY and CDR2 SMNVEV (reference sequence). CDR3 amino acids: CASLTPGLAGTNEQFF. DNA for the CDR3: TGTGCCAGTCTAACGCCAGGACTAGCGGGGACGAATGAGCAGTTCTTC.

The table lists this clone with a few counts. CDR3 nucleotide sequence: TGTGCCAGCAGCCCGGTCTTAGGTAGCGGTAGTGCAGATACGCAGTATTTT. It yields the protein CASSPVLGSGSADTQYF. The gene calls are TRBV5-6 and TRBJ2-3, with a weak D call TRBD2 (6 bases). Trimming left V 4 bases short and J 4 bases short, with 22 bases between. Germline V gene sequence: CDR1 SGHDT, CDR2 YYEEEE. This CDR3 has 17 amino acids.

This clone came up once. The gene calls are TRBV6-1 and TRBJ1-1; D call uncertain. The CDR3 runs 14 residues. Trimming pared 5 bases from V and 2 bases from J, leaving 12 bases between. The germline V gene has CDR1 MNHNS and CDR2 SASEGT. The CDR3 region has the DNA TGTGCCAGCAGTCCACCGGGGTACAACACTGAAGCTTTCTTT. Encoded protein: CASSPPGYNTEAFF.

This chain joins TRBV6-5 and TRBJ1-2; 12 bases are shared with TRBD1. Unmatched junction bases numbered 2, after V lost 6 bases and J lost 6 bases. The CDR3 runs 13 residues. Per the germline V gene, CDR1 is MNHEY and CDR2 is SVGAGI. CDR3 residues: CASRGTGGNGYTF. The DNA of the CDR3 is TGTGCCAGCAGAGGGACAGGGGGCAATGGCTACACCTTC.

This CDR3 is CASSLASGGNQPQHF. As DNA, the CDR3 is TGTGCCAGCAGCTTGGCCTCAGGGGGCAATCAGCCCCAGCATTTT. The chain carries TRBV5-5 and TRBJ1-5, with D perhaps matching TRBD1 (6 bases). The V gene's germline CDR1 is SGHKS and CDR2 YYEKEE (reference sequence). This CDR3 comprises 15 residues. Trimming took 0 bases from V and 2 from J, leaving 9 bases between them.

The chain links TRBV5-1 to TRBJ2-5, with 8 bases matching TRBD1. Trimming cost V 1 base and J 2 bases; bases outside gene matches: 10. CDR3 length equals 17 residues. Germline-derived CDR1 and CDR2 are SGHRS and YFSETQ. DNA for the CDR3: TGCGCCAGCAGCTTGTCCCTACAGGGGGGAGCACAAGAGACCCAGTACTTC. Its protein is CASSLSLQGGAQETQYF.